This TCR beta chain was retrieved from a study of shared clonotypes between healthy human individuals. Generated by immunoSEQ multiplex PCR, the TCRdb table keeps only in-frame clones and is missing some. The sample lists 950,000 to 1,100,000 clones, 70% to 80% occurring once. Germline V gene sequence: CDR1 SGHAT, CDR2 FQNNGV. The CDR3 runs 17 residues. Trimming at V came to 1 base and at J to 0 bases, leaving 5 bases not matched to a gene. The clonotype originates from a man aged 18 to 30 in good health. The specimen sequenced was memory CD4+ T cells sorted from blood. Noted subset: CD45RA-negative fraction. The chain has TRBV11-2 and TRBJ2-1; 8 nucleotides match TRBD2. CDR3 sequence: CASSLAGGTSSYNEQFF. Here the CDR3 DNA reads TGTGCCAGCAGCTTAGCGGGGGGGACCTCCTCCTACAATGAGCAGTTCTTC.